These 28 T cell receptor beta chains were sequenced from one sample in a study of blood T cell repertoires in COVID-19. TCRdb keeps only in-frame clones here, not all; method: immunoSEQ multiplex PCR. This table holds roughly 220,000 clones, approximately 81% found once. The sample consisted of peripheral blood. The receptors stem from a man aged 25 to 40 with active or convalescent COVID-19.

This clone was seen a single time. The chain carries TRBV29-1 and TRBJ2-3; D is uncertain. The CDR3 is 14 amino acids. Deletions cut 4 bases from V and 0 bases from J, with 11 bases between. Germline lookup yields CDR1 SQVTM and CDR2 ANQGSEA. The CDR3 DNA is TGCAGCGTTGGCACCAGTTATAGCACAGATACGCAGTATTTT. Amino acid sequence: CSVGTSYSTDTQYF.

The V call is TRBV9, the J call TRBJ1-3; TRBD1 matches 9 bases. Germline CDR1 is SGDLS and CDR2 is YYNGEE. The CDR3 totals 17 residues. Trimming took 2 bases from V and 2 from J; bases not matched to a gene: 8. CDR3 in amino acids: CASSVTPGTGTGNTIYF. CDR3 coding DNA: TGTGCCAGCAGCGTGACCCCAGGGACAGGGACTGGAAACACCATATATTTT.

The chain joins TRBV19 to TRBJ1-5; TRBD1 aligns across 7 bases. Germline V CDR1 and CDR2: LNHDA, SQIVND (reference sequence). Trimming cost V 3 bases and J 7 bases; bases outside gene matches: 9. CDR3 size: 15 residues. The CDR3 protein is CASSIQGGLGQPQHF. The CDR3 DNA follows: TGTGCCAGTAGTATTCAAGGGGGCCTAGGACAGCCCCAGCATTTT. The full variable domain, in which reference TRBV19 and TRBJ1-5 provide the parts outside the CDR3, is DGGITQSPKYLFRKEGQNVTLSCEQNLNHDAMYWYRQDPGQGLRLIYYSQIVNDFQKGDIAEGYSVSREKKESFPLTVTSAQKNPTAFYLCASSIQGGLGQPQHFGDGTRLSIL.

The chain is built from TRBV5-6 and TRBJ2-7; 7 bases map to TRBD2. J was trimmed by 0 bases and V by 3 bases; bases with no gene match: 3. Germline V lookup: CDR1 SGHDT, CDR2 YYEEEE. The CDR3 is 14 residues long. CDR3 loop: CASSSGGGSYEQYF. The CDR3 bases are TGTGCCAGCAGCTCGGGCGGGGGCTCCTACGAGCAGTACTTC. Variable domain in full (rest from reference TRBV5-6 and TRBJ2-7): DAGVTQSPTHLIKTRGQQVTLRCSPKSGHDTVSWYQQALGQGPQFIFQYYEEEERQRGNFPDRFSGHQFPNYSSELNVNALLLGDSALYLCASSSGGGSYEQYFGPGTRLTVT.

This clone was counted many times. The chain recombines TRBV19 with TRBJ1-2; TRBD1 might be the D (5 bases). CDR1 is LNHDA and CDR2 is SQIVND in the germline V gene (reference sequence). V was shortened by 5 bases and J by 4 bases, with 14 bases between the two germline ends. The length of the CDR3 is 14 residues. CDR3 protein: CASSPYIDSYGYTF. In DNA form, the CDR3 reads TGTGCCAGTAGTCCCTATATCGACAGCTATGGCTACACCTTC.

The rearrangement links TRBV19 to TRBJ1-5; D is perhaps TRBD1 (6 bases). Per the germline V gene, CDR1 is LNHDA and CDR2 is SQIVND (reference sequence). This CDR3 region has 15 residues. Trimming took off 2 bases at V and 7 bases at J, with 15 bases between the two ends. This CDR3 is CASSIIQGSGQPQHF. CDR3 in DNA: TGTGCCAGTAGTATAATCCAGGGGTCGGGACAGCCCCAGCATTTT.

This CDR3 is CASSGRLREWDTGELFF. CDR3 DNA sequence: TGTGCCAGCAGTGGAAGGTTGCGGGAGTGGGACACCGGGGAGCTGTTTTTT. The rearrangement uses TRBV6-1 and TRBJ2-2; 7 bases agree with TRBD2. Per the germline V gene, CDR1 is MNHNS and CDR2 is SASEGT. The V gene end was trimmed by 4 bases and the J gene end by 3 bases; junction bases not matched to a gene: 11. The CDR3 has 17 amino acids.

The chain combines TRBV5-8 with TRBJ2-3, with TRBD1 identical over 8 bases. From germline, CDR1 is SGHTS and CDR2 YDEGEE. Trimming took 0 bases from V and 1 from J; bases not matched to a gene: 1. This CDR3 is 15 amino acids long. DNA of the CDR3: TGTGCCAGCAGCTTGGGGGGACAGGGCACAGATACGCAGTATTTT. It translates to CASSLGGQGTDTQYF.

This rearrangement joins TRBV5-4 to TRBJ2-3, with 11 bases aligning to TRBD2. The ends lost 8 bases at V and 5 bases at J; junction bases unmatched: 7. The CDR3 sequence is 14 residues long. Germline V gene sequence: CDR1 SGHNT, CDR2 YYREEE (reference sequence). In DNA form, the CDR3 reads TGTGCCAGTCGGATAGCGGGGGGGCTAGATACGCAGTATTTT. Residues: CASRIAGGLDTQYF.

This chain links TRBV5-1 with TRBJ1-1; no clear D. Germline V gene lookup returns CDR1 SGHRS and CDR2 YFSETQ. CDR3 length: 14 residues. The germline V and J ends were trimmed by 4 bases and 1 base, with 11 bases remaining between them. This CDR3 reads CASSPYGENTEAFF. CDR3 bases: TGCGCCAGCAGCCCATACGGGGAGAACACTGAAGCTTTCTTT. The whole variable domain, filled in from reference TRBV5-1 and TRBJ1-1, reads KAGVTQTPRYLIKTRGQQVTLSCSPISGHRSVSWYQQTPGQGLQFLFEYFSETQRNKGNFPGRFSGRQFSNSRSEMNVSTLELGDSALYLCASSPYGENTEAFFGQGTRLTVV.

The V and J genes are TRBV28 and TRBJ2-2; 11 nucleotides align to TRBD1. With V trimmed by 6 bases and J by 7 bases, 7 bases remained unmatched. Germline values: CDR1 MDHEN, CDR2 SYDVKM. This CDR3 contains 15 residues. CDR3 sequence: CASRAGQGGFGELFF. The CDR3 DNA is TGTGCCAGCAGGGCGGGACAGGGGGGGTTCGGGGAGCTGTTTTTT.

The chain carries TRBV28 and TRBJ2-3; TRBD1 aligns across 7 bases. The CDR3 contains 14 residues. The ends lost 7 bases at V and 6 bases at J; junction bases unmatched: 10. The germline V gene has CDR1 MDHEN and CDR2 SYDVKM. The CDR3 reads CASTGTGALDTQYF. Written as DNA, the CDR3 is TGTGCCAGCACCGGTACAGGGGCGTTGGATACGCAGTATTTT.

This clone showed up just once. The chain recombines TRBV19 with TRBJ2-1, with 7 bases that match TRBD2. Germline V gene sequence: CDR1 LNHDA, CDR2 SQIVND (reference sequence). V lost 5 bases, J lost 5 bases, and 15 bases stayed unmatched. The CDR3 extends over 17 amino acids. The CDR3 reads CASSPLRGGSRNNEQFF. The CDR3 nucleotides are TGTGCCAGTAGTCCTCTCCGAGGCGGGAGTCGTAACAATGAGCAGTTCTTC. The variable domain in full, completed from reference TRBV19 and TRBJ2-1, reads DGGITQSPKYLFRKEGQNVTLSCEQNLNHDAMYWYRQDPGQGLRLIYYSQIVNDFQKGDIAEGYSVSREKKESFPLTVTSAQKNPTAFYLCASSPLRGGSRNNEQFFGPGTRLTVL.

The chain links TRBV3-1 (or the pseudogene TRBV3-2) to TRBJ1-2; no clear D gene. The CDR3 is 13 residues long. Germline CDR1 reads LGHDT; CDR2 reads YNNKEL (reference sequence). Trimming removed 0 bases at V and 8 bases at J, with 10 bases between. Here the CDR3 reads CASSQDLERGYTF. DNA of the CDR3: TGTGCCAGCAGCCAAGACCTTGAGAGAGGCTACACCTTC.

The chain employs TRBV3-1 (or the pseudogene TRBV3-2) and TRBJ1-2; 8 bases are a match to TRBD1. CDR1 and CDR2 from the germline V gene are LGHDT and YNNKEL (reference sequence). Losses at the gene ends were 3 bases for V and 4 bases for J; bases not matched to a gene: 10. The CDR3 spans 16 residues. In DNA, the CDR3 is TGTGCCAGCAGCCAGGTCCGGGACAGGTCCTTCTATGGCTACACCTTC. It is translated as CASSQVRDRSFYGYTF.

The rearrangement uses TRBV5-4 and TRBJ1-4, with TRBD1 identical over 7 bases. J lost 8 bases, V lost 1 base, and 11 bases had no gene match. There are 16 residues in the CDR3. Per the germline V gene, CDR1 is SGHNT and CDR2 is YYREEE (reference sequence). The CDR3: CASSLSQQGTREKLFF. The CDR3 coding sequence is TGTGCCAGCAGCTTGAGCCAACAGGGGACACGGGAAAAACTGTTTTTT.

J is TRBJ2-7 and V is TRBV29-1, with a weak D call TRBD1 (6 bases). V shed 6 bases and J shed 0 bases, with 12 bases lying between them. Per germline, CDR1 SQVTM and CDR2 ANQGSEA. CDR3 size: 13 residues. This CDR3 is CSVPGASSYEQYF. The CDR3, as DNA: TGCAGCGTCCCAGGGGCCAGCTCCTACGAGCAGTACTTC.

This clone appeared once. The chain couples TRBV28 to TRBJ1-5; D unclear. CDR1 is MDHEN, CDR2 SYDVKM, per germline. V lost 6 bases to trimming and J lost 1 base, with 10 bases between them. The CDR3 is 14 amino acids. In DNA, the CDR3 is TGTGCCAGCAGGGCATCCGGGAGCAATCAGCCCCAGCATTTT. Protein: CASRASGSNQPQHF.

This clone appeared a single time. The V and J genes are TRBV4-2 and TRBJ2-3; TRBD2 matches at 8 bases. Unmatched junction bases numbered 3, after V lost 0 bases and J lost 1 base. This CDR3 comprises 16 residues. CDR1 and CDR2 (germline): LGHNA, YNFKEQ. This CDR3 is CASSQEGGGRTDTQYF. The CDR3 coding sequence is TGTGCCAGCAGCCAAGAGGGCGGGGGGCGCACAGATACGCAGTATTTT.

This clone has just a few counts. The rearrangement links TRBV9 to TRBJ2-2, with 13 bases that match TRBD2. The germline V gene encodes CDR1 SGDLS and CDR2 YYNGEE. The length of the CDR3 is 17 residues. V lost 0 bases, J lost 6 bases, and 5 bases stayed unmatched. As DNA, the CDR3 is TGTGCCAGCAGCGTAGTAGGACTAGCGGGGGTCGCCGGGGAGCTGTTTTTT. Encoded protein: CASSVVGLAGVAGELFF.

The chain carries TRBV28 and TRBJ2-3; 10 bases align to TRBD2. Germline V gene sequence: CDR1 MDHEN, CDR2 SYDVKM. The CDR3 covers 16 residues. V was pared by 5 bases and J by 4 bases, with 9 bases of the junction left unmatched. The CDR3 here is CASSDSLAGGADTQYF. In DNA, the CDR3 is TGTGCCAGCAGTGATTCCTTAGCGGGAGGCGCAGATACGCAGTATTTT.

The chain is built from TRBV9 and TRBJ2-2; TRBD2 is a possible D gene (5 bases). The CDR3 covers 15 residues. Germline CDR1 SGDLS, CDR2 YYNGEE. V lost 4 bases to trimming and J lost 5 bases, with 15 bases between them. As DNA, the CDR3 is TGTGCCAGCAGCTCCTTGCCTAGCCCTACCGGGGAGCTGTTTTTT. Translating it yields CASSSLPSPTGELFF.

This chain links TRBV3-1 (or the pseudogene TRBV3-2) with TRBJ2-7; 15 bases are shared with TRBD2. This CDR3 is built from 15 residues. The germline gives CDR1 LGHDT, CDR2 YNNKEL (reference sequence). The ends lost 4 bases at V and 6 bases at J; junction bases unmatched: 4. CDR3 in amino acids: CASSRGLAGGLEQYF. The DNA for the CDR3 is TGTGCCAGCAGCCGAGGACTAGCGGGGGGGCTCGAGCAGTACTTC.

The V and J genes are TRBV10-2 and TRBJ2-1; a weak D match, TRBD2 (5 bases). Trimming removed 8 bases at V and 9 bases at J, with 14 bases between. Germline CDR1 WSHSY, CDR2 SAAADI. This CDR3 contains 12 residues. The CDR3 sequence: CASLRERGEQFF. CDR3 sequence (DNA): TGCGCCAGCTTAAGGGAGCGCGGTGAGCAGTTCTTC.

This clone was counted a single time. The J gene is TRBJ2-2, the V gene TRBV5-1; TRBD2 agrees at 11 bases. After removal of 5 bases from V and 1 base from J, the junction contained 7 bases not matched to a gene. The CDR3 loop spans 17 amino acids. The germline CDR1 and CDR2 sequences are SGHRS and YFSETQ. This chain's CDR3 is CASRLHLAGGNTGELFF. CDR3 in DNA: TGCGCCAGCAGACTCCACCTAGCGGGGGGGAACACCGGGGAGCTGTTTTTT.

This chain uses TRBV30 with TRBJ2-5; 8 bases are a match to TRBD2. There are 12 residues in the CDR3. Germline CDR1 and CDR2: GTSNPN and SVGIG (reference sequence). Unmatched junction bases numbered 1, after V lost 5 bases and J lost 2 bases. The CDR3 DNA is TGTGCCTGGGGGACTAGTCAAGAGACCCAGTACTTC. Amino acids: CAWGTSQETQYF.

The rearrangement joins TRBV28 to TRBJ2-1; 14 bases match TRBD2. V trimming: 7 bases; J trimming: 7 bases; junction bases outside the gene matches: 9. The CDR3 consists of 16 residues. From germline, CDR1 is MDHEN and CDR2 SYDVKM. The CDR3 spells CASNSGTSGRWNEQFF. As DNA, the CDR3 is TGTGCCAGCAACTCCGGGACTAGCGGGAGATGGAATGAGCAGTTCTTC.

The V gene is TRBV27, the J gene TRBJ1-2, with 7 bases fitting TRBD1. The CDR3 is made up of 13 amino acids. Germline CDR1 is MNHEY and CDR2 is SMNVEV (reference sequence). V lost 6 bases, J lost 3 bases, and 4 bases stayed unmatched. The CDR3 protein is CASRRQGDYGYTF. In nucleotides, the CDR3 is TGTGCCAGCAGAAGACAGGGTGACTATGGCTACACCTTC.